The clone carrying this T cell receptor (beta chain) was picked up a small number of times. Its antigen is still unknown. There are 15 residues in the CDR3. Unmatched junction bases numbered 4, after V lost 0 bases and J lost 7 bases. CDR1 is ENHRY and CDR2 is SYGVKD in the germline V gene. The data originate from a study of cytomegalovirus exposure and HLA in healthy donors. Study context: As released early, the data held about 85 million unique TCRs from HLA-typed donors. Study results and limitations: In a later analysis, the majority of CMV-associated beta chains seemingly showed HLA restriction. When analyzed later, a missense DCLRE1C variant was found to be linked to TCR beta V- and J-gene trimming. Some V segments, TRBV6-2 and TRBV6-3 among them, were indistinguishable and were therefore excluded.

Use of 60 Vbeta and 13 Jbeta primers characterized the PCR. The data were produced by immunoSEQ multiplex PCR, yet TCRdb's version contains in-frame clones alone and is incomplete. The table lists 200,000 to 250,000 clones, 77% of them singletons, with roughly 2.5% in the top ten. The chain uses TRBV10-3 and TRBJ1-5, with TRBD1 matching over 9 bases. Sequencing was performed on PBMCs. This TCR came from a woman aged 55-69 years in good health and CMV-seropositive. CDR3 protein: CAISESGQGTQPQHF. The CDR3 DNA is TGTGCCATCAGTGAGTCCGGACAGGGGACCCAGCCCCAGCATTTT.